This T cell receptor (beta chain) was sequenced during a study of OX40 agonist ivuxolimab in advanced cancers. Study details: With a range of roughly 20 to 85, age averaged approximately 60 years, and 75% to 90% were male. Earlier anti-PD-1, anti-PD-L1 or anti-CTLA-4 therapy was permitted; around 40% had received some.

Germline CDR1 and CDR2: LGHNA and YNFKEQ. The V end was cut by 0 bases, the J end by 3 bases, with 16 bases between. CDR3 size: 17 residues. Patients had blood sampled at baseline and again on cycle 4 day 1 and cycle 7 day 1. TCRdb keeps only in-frame clones here, not all; method: immunoSEQ multiplex PCR. This table has roughly 9,400 clones, roughly 70% appearing once. The TCR sequence derives from an adult with an advanced solid tumor such as melanoma, head and neck, liver or kidney cancer. The rearrangement links TRBV4-2 to TRBJ2-3; D is perhaps TRBD2 (5 bases). Source: CD4+ or CD8+ T cells sorted from blood, taken in a trial of the OX40 agonist ivuxolimab. CDR3 sequence (DNA): TGTGCCAGCAGCCAAGAAGTCGGAGGACTCTTTACAGATACGCAGTATTTT. Its translation is CASSQEVGGLFTDTQYF.